One sample yielded the 16 T cell receptor beta chains listed below, sequenced in a study of glioma-infiltrating T cells after dendritic cell vaccination. Only in-frame clones appear in the TCRdb table, and some are missing; sequencing was by immunoSEQ multiplex PCR. The sample shows fewer than 75,000 clones, 81% of them seen only once. The sample here was blood, taken before dendritic cell vaccination. The receptors come from a human donor with glioblastoma.

The table lists this clone with a few counts. The chain uses TRBV1 and TRBJ2-7; the table's D call, TRBD2, has no DNA check behind it. TRBV1 is marked as a pseudogene. The CDR3 spans 16 residues. The CDR3 loop reads CTSSPKLAPDGSEQYF. The DNA for the CDR3 is TGCACCAGCAGCCCAAAACTAGCCCCGGATGGGAGCGAGCAGTACTTC.

A few counts support this clone. The gene calls are TRBV29-1 and TRBJ1-1; D is ambiguous. Looked up from germline, CDR1 is SQVTM and CDR2 is ANQGSEA. Between the trimmed V and J ends, which lost 6 bases and 5 bases, there was a span of 16 bases. The CDR3 runs 13 residues. The CDR3 coding sequence is TGCAGCGTCTTTGCGGGTCGGAGAACTGAAGCTTTCTTT. Protein sequence: CSVFAGRRTEAFF.

The gene calls are TRBV30 and TRBJ2-3, with 8 bases fitting TRBD2. The CDR3 is 17 amino acids. CDR1 is GTSNPN, CDR2 SVGIG, per germline (reference sequence). The V gene end was trimmed by 0 bases and the J gene end by 4 bases; junction bases not matched to a gene: 12. The CDR3 DNA sequence: TGTGCCTGGAGTGTCCTATCCCGGGGGGGAAGCGCAGATACGCAGTATTTT. This codes for CAWSVLSRGGSADTQYF.

The sample holds a few counts of this clone. The chain combines TRBV5-1 with TRBJ1-4; TRBD1 matches 7 bases. The CDR3 consists of 14 residues. The V gene's germline CDR1 is SGHRS and CDR2 YFSETQ. The trim removed 4 bases at V and 4 bases at J, leaving 4 bases unmatched. The CDR3 bases are TGCGCCAGCAGCACAGGACAGGATAATGAAAAACTGTTTTTT. Protein: CASSTGQDNEKLFF.

The chain uses TRBV7-6 and TRBJ1-5; 7 nucleotides agree with TRBD1. The CDR3 extends over 14 amino acids. The V gene end was trimmed by 4 bases and the J gene end by 2 bases; junction bases not matched to a gene: 2. Germline CDR1 is SGHVS and CDR2 is FNYEAQ. The CDR3 DNA is TGTGCCAGCAGCTCCGGACAGGGCAATCAGCCCCAGCATTTT. As protein: CASSSGQGNQPQHF.

The chain recombines TRBV27 with TRBJ2-2; D unclear. V gave up 3 bases and J gave up 1 base, with 12 bases separating them. Germline V lookup: CDR1 MNHEY, CDR2 SMNVEV (reference sequence). This CDR3 has 16 amino acids. For the CDR3, the DNA is TGTGCCAGCAGTTTGACCATTCCGGGGAACACCGGGGAGCTGTTTTTT. Its translation: CASSLTIPGNTGELFF.

This rearrangement joins TRBV5-1 to TRBJ1-4, with 8 bases that match TRBD1. This CDR3 is built from 16 residues. The germline V gene has CDR1 SGHRS and CDR2 YFSETQ. Losses at the gene ends were 7 bases for V and 2 bases for J; bases not matched to a gene: 10. For the CDR3, the DNA is TGCGCCAGCCGGGCGGGCAGGGGGCTCACTAATGAAAAACTGTTTTTT. Its translation: CASRAGRGLTNEKLFF.

This clone was seen only a few times. The rearrangement links TRBV6-5 to TRBJ2-1; TRBD2 matches at 8 bases. This CDR3 region has 15 residues. V lost 8 bases to trimming and J lost 10 bases; unmatched junction nucleotides: 16. Germline V gene lookup returns CDR1 MNHEY and CDR2 SVGAGI. Here the CDR3 DNA reads TGTGCCAGCTGGGCCTCGGGACTAGGGTTCAGCGAGCAGTTCTTC. Its protein product is CASWASGLGFSEQFF.

The chain is built from TRBV27 and TRBJ2-5, with 12 bases that match TRBD2. The ends lost 6 bases at V and 3 bases at J; junction bases unmatched: 5. Germline V gene data show CDR1 as MNHEY and CDR2 as SMNVEV (reference sequence). CDR3 length equals 15 residues. As DNA, the CDR3 is TGTGCCAGCAGAACGACTAGCGGGGGTAAAGAGACCCAGTACTTC. This sequence encodes CASRTTSGGKETQYF.

The chain links TRBV7-3 to TRBJ1-4; a possible D gene is TRBD1 (6 bases). Germline values: CDR1 SGHTA, CDR2 FQGTGA. The V end was cut by 5 bases, the J end by 5 bases, with 9 bases between. CDR3 length equals 13 residues. CDR3 loop: CASSKDSNEKLFF. The CDR3 DNA is TGTGCCAGCAGCAAGGACAGCAATGAAAAACTGTTTTTT.

This clone occurred a few times. This chain uses TRBV5-5 with TRBJ2-2; D not resolved. Germline V gene sequence: CDR1 SGHKS, CDR2 YYEKEE (reference sequence). This CDR3 comprises 12 residues. V lost 3 bases and J lost 5, with 5 bases in between. CDR3 in DNA: TGTGCCAGCAGCTCCGTAACCGGGGAGCTGTTTTTT. Residues: CASSSVTGELFF.

A few counts support this clone. V gene TRBV11-2 combines with J gene TRBJ2-3, with 8 bases aligning to TRBD2. This CDR3 has 17 amino acids. The junction had 9 bases not matched to a gene; V was cut back by 0 bases and J by 4 bases. CDR1 and CDR2 (germline): SGHAT, FQNNGV. The CDR3 spells CASSLDRTSINADTQYF. CDR3 sequence (DNA): TGTGCCAGCAGCTTAGATCGGACTAGCATTAACGCAGATACGCAGTATTTT.

The genes are TRBV6-1 and TRBJ1-5; 10 nucleotides align to TRBD1. V lost 5 bases to trimming and J lost 4 bases; unmatched junction nucleotides: 5. Germline values: CDR1 MNHNS, CDR2 SASEGT. The CDR3 sequence is 15 residues long. The CDR3 loop is CASSSGQGINQPQHF. CDR3 nucleotides: TGTGCCAGCAGTTCGGGACAGGGGATTAATCAGCCCCAGCATTTT.

The chain employs TRBV5-6 and TRBJ2-5; D is possibly TRBD1 (6 bases). The CDR3 contains 14 residues. The V end was cut by 4 bases, the J end by 2 bases, with 12 bases between. The germline V gene has CDR1 SGHDT and CDR2 YYEEEE. The CDR3 loop reads CASSAQGIQETQYF. In DNA form, the CDR3 reads TGTGCCAGCAGCGCACAGGGAATTCAAGAGACCCAGTACTTC.

V gene TRBV14 combines with J gene TRBJ1-2; 8 bases are shared with TRBD1. Germline loops: CDR1 SGHDN, CDR2 FVKESK. CDR3 size: 13 residues. The V gene end was trimmed by 3 bases and the J gene end by 5 bases; junction bases not matched to a gene: 2. CDR3 protein: CASSHRTGYGYTF. The CDR3 DNA reads TGTGCCAGCAGCCACCGGACAGGGTATGGCTACACCTTC.

The chain is built from TRBV5-1 and TRBJ2-3; the D gene is possibly TRBD2 (5 bases). Trimming shortened V by 4 bases and J by 1 base, and 13 bases separated the two germline ends. Germline CDR1 reads SGHRS; CDR2 reads YFSETQ. CDR3 size: 15 residues. The CDR3 sequence: CASSLVTRRTDTQYF. Written as DNA, the CDR3 is TGCGCCAGCAGCCTTGTCACTAGGCGCACAGATACGCAGTATTTT.